The clone carrying this T cell receptor beta chain was seen a few times. Germline-derived CDR1 and CDR2 are MNHEY and SMNVEV (reference sequence). Trimming pared 5 bases from V and 0 bases from J, leaving 17 bases between. CDR3 size: 18 residues. Generated by immunoSEQ multiplex PCR, the TCRdb table keeps only in-frame clones and is missing some. The data show about 20,000 clones, under 90% seen once. The data derive from a study of T cell changes during pregnancy in multiple sclerosis. This sequence joins TRBV27 and TRBJ2-6, with D possibly TRBD1 on 6 matching bases. This sample comprised CD8+ T cells from peripheral blood mononuclear cells, obtained after pregnancy. The clonotype comes from a female donor with multiple sclerosis, enrolled in a pregnancy study. The CDR3 region has the DNA TGTGCCAGCAGTGATACGGACAGAGGCCTCTCTGGGGCCAACGTCCTGACTTTC. It specifies CASSDTDRGLSGANVLTF.